What follows are 4 T cell receptor beta chains derived from one specimen sequenced in a study of CD8 T cells in Susac syndrome. Random hexamers were used to reverse transcribe an amount of about 0.45 to 1 ug RNA. From the immunoSEQ multiplex PCR reads, TCRdb called clonotypes with MiXCR, one entry per CDR3 protein. The table records tens of thousands of distinct CDR3 sequences, roughly 91% of them present only once. The sample comprised CD8+ T cells from PBMCs. The source of these receptors is a human donor with multiple sclerosis.

The V call is TRBV5-1, the J call TRBJ1-1; 7 positions match TRBD1. Trimming at V came to 1 base and at J to 4 bases, leaving 4 bases not matched to a gene. CDR1 is SGHRS, CDR2 YFSETQ, per germline. The CDR3 length is 14 residues. CDR3 amino acids: CASSLTGVGTEAFF. The CDR3 nucleotides are TGCGCCAGCAGCTTGACAGGGGTGGGCACTGAAGCTTTCTTT.

The genes are TRBV9 and TRBJ2-1; maybe TRBD2 (5 bases). V lost 0 bases and J lost 0, with 13 bases in between. Per germline, CDR1 SGDLS and CDR2 YYNGEE. The CDR3 runs to 17 residues. DNA for the CDR3: TGTGCCAGCAGCGTAGGAGGAGCGGCGAGCTCCTACAATGAGCAGTTCTTC. Translating gives CASSVGGAASSYNEQFF.

V usage is TRBV9 and J usage is TRBJ2-1; D assignment may be TRBD1 or TRBD2 (5 bases each). CDR1 is SGDLS and CDR2 is YYNGEE in the germline V gene. Trimming removed 1 base at V and 8 bases at J, with 25 bases between. The CDR3 is 18 amino acids. CDR3 sequence: CASSVYPGPASLKDEQFF. The DNA for the CDR3 is TGTGCCAGCAGCGTATACCCGGGACCGGCCTCCCTAAAGGATGAGCAGTTCTTC.

The chain is built from TRBV2 and TRBJ2-1, with 9 nucleotides matching TRBD2. The V and J ends lost 10 bases and 9 bases, in that order; junction bases with no gene match: 19. In germline, CDR1 is SNHLY, CDR2 FYNNEI. The CDR3 covers 16 residues. CDR3 DNA sequence: TGTGCCATCTCCCGGGGGCCCCAGCGGGAGGTTGGTGAGCAGTTCTTC. Its translation is CAISRGPQREVGEQFF. Full variable domain (missing parts from reference TRBV2 and TRBJ2-1): EPEVTQTPSHQVTQMGQEVILRCVPISNHLYFYWYRQILGQKVEFLVSFYNNEISEKSEIFDDQFSVERPDGSNFTLKIRSTKLEDSAMYFCAISRGPQREVGEQFFGPGTRLTVL.